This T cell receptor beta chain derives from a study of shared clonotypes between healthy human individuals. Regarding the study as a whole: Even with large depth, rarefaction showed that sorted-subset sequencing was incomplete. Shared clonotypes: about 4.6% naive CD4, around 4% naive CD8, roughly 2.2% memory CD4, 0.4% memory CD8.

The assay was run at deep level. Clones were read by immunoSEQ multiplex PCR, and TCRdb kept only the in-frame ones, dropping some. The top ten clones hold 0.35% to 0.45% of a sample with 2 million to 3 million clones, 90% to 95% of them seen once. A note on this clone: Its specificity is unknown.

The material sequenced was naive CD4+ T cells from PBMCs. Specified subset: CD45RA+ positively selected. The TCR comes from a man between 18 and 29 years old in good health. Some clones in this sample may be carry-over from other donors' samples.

In DNA form, the CDR3 reads TGTGCCAGTAGTACCCAACTAGCGGGAGAGGTGTACGAGCAGTACTTC. This encodes CASSTQLAGEVYEQYF. The chain carries TRBV19 and TRBJ2-7; 11 bases map to TRBD2. The CDR3 runs 16 residues. The ends lost 4 bases at V and 4 bases at J; junction bases unmatched: 9. Germline V gene sequence: CDR1 LNHDA, CDR2 SQIVND (reference sequence).